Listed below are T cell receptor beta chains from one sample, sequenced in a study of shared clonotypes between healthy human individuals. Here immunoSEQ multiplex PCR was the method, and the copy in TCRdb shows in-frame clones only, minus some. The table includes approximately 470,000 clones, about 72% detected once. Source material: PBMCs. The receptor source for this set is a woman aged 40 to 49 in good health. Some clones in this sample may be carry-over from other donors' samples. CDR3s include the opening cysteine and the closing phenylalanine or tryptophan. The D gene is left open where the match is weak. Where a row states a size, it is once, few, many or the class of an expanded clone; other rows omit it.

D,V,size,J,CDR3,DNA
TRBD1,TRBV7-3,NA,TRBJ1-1,CASTTGAYTEAFF,TGTGCCAGCACTACAGGGGCGTACACTGAAGCTTTCTTT
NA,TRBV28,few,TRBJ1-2,CASSGLWGYTF,TGTGCCAGCAGCGGCCTTTGGGGCTACACCTTC
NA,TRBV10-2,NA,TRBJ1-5,CASSEGNQPQHF,TGCGCCAGCAGTGAGGGCAATCAGCCCCAGCATTTT
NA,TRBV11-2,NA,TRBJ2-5,CASSPTGTQYF,TGTGCCAGCAGCCCGACAGGGACCCAGTACTTC
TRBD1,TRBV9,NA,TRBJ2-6,CASSARQGAHGGANVLTF,TGTGCCAGCAGCGCCCGACAGGGGGCACATGGAGGGGCCAACGTCCTGACTTTC
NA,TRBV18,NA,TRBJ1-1,CASSPVTVDTEAFF,TGTGCCAGCTCACCAGTCACGGTCGACACTGAAGCTTTCTTT
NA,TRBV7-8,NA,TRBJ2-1,CASSLGENEQFF,TGTGCCAGCAGCTTGGGAGAAAATGAGCAGTTCTTC
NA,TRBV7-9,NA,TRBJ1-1,CASSQTGGGTEAFF,TGTGCCAGCAGCCAGACGGGCGGGGGCACTGAAGCTTTCTTT
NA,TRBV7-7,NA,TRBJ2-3,CASSLGPTDTQYF,TGTGCTAGCAGCTTAGGGCCCACAGATACGCAGTATTTT
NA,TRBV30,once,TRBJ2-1,CAWGGTRNEQFF,TGTGCCTGGGGGGGTACGAGGAATGAGCAGTTCTTC
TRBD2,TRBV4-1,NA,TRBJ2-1,CASSQVLAASYNEQFF,TGCGCCAGCAGCCAAGTACTAGCGGCCTCCTACAATGAGCAGTTCTTC
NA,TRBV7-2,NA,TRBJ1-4,CASSHSRATNEKLFF,TGTGCCAGCAGCCATTCCAGGGCAACTAATGAAAAACTGTTTTTT
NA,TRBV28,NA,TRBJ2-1,CASSSTTRGEQFF,TGTGCCAGCAGCAGCACCACCCGGGGTGAGCAGTTCTTC
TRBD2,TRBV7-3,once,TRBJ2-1,CASSAGGQPYNEQFF,TGTGCCAGCAGCGCGGGGGGGCAACCCTACAATGAGCAGTTCTTC
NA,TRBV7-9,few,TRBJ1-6,CASSLMGQGTSPLHF,TGTGCCAGCAGCTTAATGGGGCAGGGTACTTCACCCCTCCACTTT
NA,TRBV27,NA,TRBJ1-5,CASSLSGGNQPQHF,TGTGCCAGCAGTTTATCCGGGGGTAATCAGCCCCAGCATTTT
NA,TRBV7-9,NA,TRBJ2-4,CASSPSEWGVAKNIQYF,TGTGCCAGCAGCCCAAGCGAATGGGGCGTAGCCAAAAACATTCAGTACTTC
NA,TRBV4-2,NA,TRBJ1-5,CASSQDGGGQPQHF,TGTGCCAGCAGCCAAGATGGGGGGGGACAGCCCCAGCATTTT
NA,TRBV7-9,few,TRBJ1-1,CASSLENTEAFF,TGTGCCAGCAGCTTGGAGAACACTGAAGCTTTCTTT
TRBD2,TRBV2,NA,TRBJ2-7,CASSGLADITYEQYF,TGTGCCAGCAGTGGACTAGCGGATATCACCTACGAGCAGTACTTC
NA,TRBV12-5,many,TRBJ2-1,CASGFYNEQFF,TGTGCTAGTGGTTTTTACAATGAGCAGTTCTTC
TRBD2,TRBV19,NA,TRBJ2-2,CASSLLAGTNTGELFF,TGTGCCAGTAGTCTTCTAGCGGGGACGAACACCGGGGAGCTGTTTTTT
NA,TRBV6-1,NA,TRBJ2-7,CASSEDRETGYEQYF,TGTGCCAGCAGTGAAGACCGGGAGACGGGGTACGAGCAGTACTTC
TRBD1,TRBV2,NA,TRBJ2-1,CASRQGLQGLGEQFF,TGTGCCAGCAGGCAGGGCCTACAGGGGTTGGGTGAGCAGTTCTTC
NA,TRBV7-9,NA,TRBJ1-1,CASSPNSVNTEAFF,TGTGCCAGCAGCCCGAACAGTGTGAACACTGAAGCTTTCTTT
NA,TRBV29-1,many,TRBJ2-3,CSVETGNTQYF,TGCAGCGTTGAGACGGGAAATACGCAGTATTTT
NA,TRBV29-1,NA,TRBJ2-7,CSARILGSYEQYF,TGCAGCGCACGAATTTTGGGGAGCTACGAGCAGTACTTC
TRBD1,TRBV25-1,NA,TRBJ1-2,CASSEGGGQGVYGYTF,TGTGCCAGCAGTGAAGGAGGGGGACAGGGGGTTTATGGCTACACCTTC
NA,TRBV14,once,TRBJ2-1,CASSQGPPTQFF,TGTGCCAGCAGCCAAGGGCCCCCGACCCAGTTCTTC
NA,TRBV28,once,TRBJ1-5,CVSKGSNQPQHF,TGTGTCAGTAAAGGGAGCAATCAGCCCCAGCATTTT
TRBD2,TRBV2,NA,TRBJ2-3,CASRVVTSGGTQYF,TGTGCCAGCAGAGTCGTGACTAGCGGAGGTACGCAGTATTTT
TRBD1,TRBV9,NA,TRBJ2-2,CASNRGRNTGELFF,TGTGCCAGTAACAGGGGAAGAAACACCGGGGAGCTGTTTTTT
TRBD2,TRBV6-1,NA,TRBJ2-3,CASSVSSGDVDTQYF,TGTGCCAGCAGTGTATCTAGCGGGGATGTAGATACGCAGTATTTT
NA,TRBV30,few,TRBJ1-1,CAWSVRFRTEAFF,TGTGCCTGGAGTGTAAGGTTCCGCACTGAAGCTTTCTTT
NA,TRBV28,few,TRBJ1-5,CASSPPGGGNSQPQHF,TGTGCCAGCAGTCCCCCGGGGGGAGGGAACAGTCAGCCCCAGCATTTT